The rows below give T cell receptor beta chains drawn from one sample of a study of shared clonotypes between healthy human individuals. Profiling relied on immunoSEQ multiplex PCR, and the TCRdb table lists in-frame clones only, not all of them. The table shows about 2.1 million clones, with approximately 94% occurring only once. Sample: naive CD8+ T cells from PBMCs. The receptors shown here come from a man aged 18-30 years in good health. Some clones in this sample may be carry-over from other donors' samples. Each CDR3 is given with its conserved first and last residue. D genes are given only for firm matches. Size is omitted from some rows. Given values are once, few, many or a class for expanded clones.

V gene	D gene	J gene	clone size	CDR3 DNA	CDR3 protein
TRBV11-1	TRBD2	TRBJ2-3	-	TGTGCCAGCAGCTGGGAGGCGGGAGGGCCGATCTCAGATACGCAGTATTTT	CASSWEAGGPISDTQYF
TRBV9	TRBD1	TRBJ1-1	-	TGTGCCAGCAGCGCGGAACGGACAGGGATGACTGAAGCTTTCTTT	CASSAERTGMTEAFF
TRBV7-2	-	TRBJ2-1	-	TGTGCCAGCAGCTTCGGGGTTGGAGTCAATGAGCAGTTCTTC	CASSFGVGVNEQFF
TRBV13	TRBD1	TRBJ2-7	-	TGTGCCAGCAGCCCAAAGGGACAGGAGCTAATATCCTACGAGCAGTACTTC	CASSPKGQELISYEQYF
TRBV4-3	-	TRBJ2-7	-	TGCGCCAGCACCACAACTCTGGGCAGTAACTACGAGCAGTACTTC	CASTTTLGSNYEQYF
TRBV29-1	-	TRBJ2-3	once	TGCAGCGGGGAACAGGGATTACCACAGGCAGATACGCAGTATTTT	CSGEQGLPQADTQYF
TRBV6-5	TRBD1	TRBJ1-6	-	TGTGCCAGCCGGGACAGGGGTACTTCACCCCTCCACTTT	CASRDRGTSPLHF
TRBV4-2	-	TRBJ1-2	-	TGTGCCAGCAGCCAGGGGGTCGAGGCCGCTAACTATGGCTACACCTTC	CASSQGVEAANYGYTF
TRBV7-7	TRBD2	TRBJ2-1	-	TGTGCCAGCAGCTTGGGCGGGAGTGGTAATGAGCAGTTCTTC	CASSLGGSGNEQFF
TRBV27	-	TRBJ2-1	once	TGTGCCAGCAGTTTAGGCACCACAAGCTCCTACAATGAGCAGTTCTTC	CASSLGTTSSYNEQFF
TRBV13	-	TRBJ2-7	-	TGTGCCAGCAGCCCCCCCCGGAGCTCCTACGAGCAGTACTTC	CASSPPRSSYEQYF
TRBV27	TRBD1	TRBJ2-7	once	TGTGCCAGCAGTTTATCGACCGGGACAGGGGGTTCCTACGAGCAGTACTTC	CASSLSTGTGGSYEQYF
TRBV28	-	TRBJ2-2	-	TGTGCCAGCACCCCGGTGGAGGGAGAAGCCGGGGAGCTGTTTTTT	CASTPVEGEAGELFF
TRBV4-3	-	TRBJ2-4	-	TGCGCCAGCAGCCCCCGTACAGGGCTAGCCAAAAACATTCAGTACTTC	CASSPRTGLAKNIQYF
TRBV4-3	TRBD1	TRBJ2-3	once	TGCGCCAGCCCTAGGACAGGGGGTTGTGGAGATACGCAGTATTTT	CASPRTGGCGDTQYF
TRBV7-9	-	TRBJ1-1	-	TGTGCCAGCAGCACCGGACGAGAAGCTTTCTTT	CASSTGREAFF
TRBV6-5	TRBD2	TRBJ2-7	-	TGTGCCAGCAGTTACGGGCTAGCGGAAGACTACGAGCAGTACTTC	CASSYGLAEDYEQYF
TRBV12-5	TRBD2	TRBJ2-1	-	TGTGCTAGTGGTTTTGCGACTAGCGGGAGGGGGAGTGAGCAGTTCTTC	CASGFATSGRGSEQFF
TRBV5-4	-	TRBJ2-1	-	TGTGCCAGTTCGGACGGATACAATGAGCAGTTCTTC	CASSDGYNEQFF
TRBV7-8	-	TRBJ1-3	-	TGTGCCAGCAGCCTAAGAGGAGCCGGAAACACCATATATTTT	CASSLRGAGNTIYF
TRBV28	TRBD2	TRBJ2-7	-	TGTGCCAGCAGTCAACTAGCGGGAGATCCCTACGAGCAGTACTTC	CASSQLAGDPYEQYF
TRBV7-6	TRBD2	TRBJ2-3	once	TGTGCCAGCAGCTTAGTCCCAGCGGGAGACCACACAGATACGCAGTATTTT	CASSLVPAGDHTDTQYF
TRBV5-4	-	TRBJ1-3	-	TGTGCCAGCAGCTTTGCAGCTGGAAACACCATATATTTT	CASSFAAGNTIYF
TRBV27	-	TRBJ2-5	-	TGTGCCAGCAGTATAGTCGGGACTTCGAGAGAGACCCAGTACTTC	CASSIVGTSRETQYF
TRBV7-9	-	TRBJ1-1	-	TGTGCCAGCAGGCCCTCGGAAAACACTGAAGCTTTCTTT	CASRPSENTEAFF
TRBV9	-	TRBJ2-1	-	TGTGCCAGCAGCGTAGGTAGGGGGGGCTCCTACAATGAGCAGTTCTTC	CASSVGRGGSYNEQFF
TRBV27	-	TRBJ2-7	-	TGTGCCAGCAGGTTGGGATACGAGCAGTACTTC	CASRLGYEQYF
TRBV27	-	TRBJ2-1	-	TGTGCCAGCAGTTTATTCCCCTACAATGAGCAGTTCTTC	CASSLFPYNEQFF
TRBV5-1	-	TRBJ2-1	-	TGCGCCAGCAGCTTGTTGCTCCCTAGCGCAAGCTCCTACAATGAGCAGTTCTTC	CASSLLLPSASSYNEQFF
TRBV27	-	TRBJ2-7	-	TGTGCCACAGGTGGCAGGACAGTTGGTGCCTACGAGCAGTACTTC	CATGGRTVGAYEQYF
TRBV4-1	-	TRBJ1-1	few	TGCGCCAGCAGCCAAGCAGGGGTGGAAGCTTTCTTT	CASSQAGVEAFF
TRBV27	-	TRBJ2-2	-	TGTGCCAGCAGTTCCGGGAGCACCACCGGGGAGCTGTTTTTT	CASSSGSTTGELFF
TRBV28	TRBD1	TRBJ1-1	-	TGTGCCAGCAGTTACCCACCTCCCGACAGGGGGGGCACTGAAGCTTTCTTT	CASSYPPPDRGGTEAFF
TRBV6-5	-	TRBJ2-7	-	TGTGCCAGCAGTTACAACGAGGGCGCGTCCTACTACGAGCAGTACTTC	CASSYNEGASYYEQYF
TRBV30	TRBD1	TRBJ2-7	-	TGTGCCTGGAGCAGGGGACAGGGGGTGACTGGCGGCAGCGAGCAGTACTTC	CAWSRGQGVTGGSEQYF
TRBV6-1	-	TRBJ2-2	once	TGTGCCAGCATTCCCAGGCCGGGGAGCACCGGGGAGCTGTTTTTT	CASIPRPGSTGELFF
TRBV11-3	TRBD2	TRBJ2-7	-	TGTGCCAGCAGCTTAGTTCCGGGAGGGCCTCCCTACGAGCAGTACTTC	CASSLVPGGPPYEQYF
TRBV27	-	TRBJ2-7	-	TGTGCCAGCCCTGAACGGTCCCCTTACTTCCTATCCTACGAGCAGTACTTC	CASPERSPYFLSYEQYF
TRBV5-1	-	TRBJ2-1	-	TGCGCCAGCAGCTCCCTAGGGCAAGAGCAGTTCTTC	CASSSLGQEQFF
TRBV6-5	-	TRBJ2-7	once	TGTGCCAGCAGTTACGCGAACGTCTACGAGCAGTACTTC	CASSYANVYEQYF
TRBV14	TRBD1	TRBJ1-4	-	TGTGCCAGCAGCCAATTAGGCAGGGGGCGCGTCAATGAAAAACTGTTTTTT	CASSQLGRGRVNEKLFF
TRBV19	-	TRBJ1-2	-	TGTGCCAGTAGTTCCGGGTCCTGGGGACACTATGGCTACACCTTC	CASSSGSWGHYGYTF
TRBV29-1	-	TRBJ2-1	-	TGCAGCGTTGAAGATGGGGGACCGGGGTCCTACAATGAGCAGTTCTTC	CSVEDGGPGSYNEQFF
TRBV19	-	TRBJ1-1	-	TGTGCCAGTAGTTTGCGCGGGGCGGGAACTGAAGCTTTCTTT	CASSLRGAGTEAFF
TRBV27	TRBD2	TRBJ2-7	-	TGTGCCAGCAGGCCCAGCGGGAGTGCTCTCGAGCAGTACTTC	CASRPSGSALEQYF
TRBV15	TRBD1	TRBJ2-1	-	TGTGCCACCAGCAGAGTAGGGCAGGGGGAAAATGAGCAGTTCTTC	CATSRVGQGENEQFF
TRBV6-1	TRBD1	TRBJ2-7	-	TGTGCCAGCAGTGAAAATGACAGGGAAAAACTCTACGAGCAGTACTTC	CASSENDREKLYEQYF
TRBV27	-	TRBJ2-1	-	TGTGCCAGCAGTTTATCAGTTGAGGGGAGGAACGAGCAGTTCTTC	CASSLSVEGRNEQFF
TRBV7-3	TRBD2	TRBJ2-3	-	TGTGCCAGCAGCGTCGGACTAGCGGGAGGGTCAGATACGCAGTATTTT	CASSVGLAGGSDTQYF
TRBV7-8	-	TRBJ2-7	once	TGTGCCAGCAGCTTAGTAGGAAGGGCTAATTACTACGAGCAGTACTTC	CASSLVGRANYYEQYF
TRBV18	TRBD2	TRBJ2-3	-	TGTGCCAGCTCACCACCAGGAACTAGCGGCACAGATACGCAGTATTTT	CASSPPGTSGTDTQYF
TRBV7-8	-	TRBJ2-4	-	TGTGCCAGCAGCTTAGTACAGGGAGACATTCAGTACTTC	CASSLVQGDIQYF
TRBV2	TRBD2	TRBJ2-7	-	TGTGCCAGCAGTGAAGGGACTAGGGGACTGGGCGAGCAGTACTTC	CASSEGTRGLGEQYF
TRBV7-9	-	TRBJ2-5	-	TGTGCCAGCAGCGAGACTAGTTATAAGTACTTC	CASSETSYKYF
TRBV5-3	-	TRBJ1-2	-	TGTGCCAGAAGCTTGTGGAGTTTTCACTATGGCTACACCTTC	CARSLWSFHYGYTF
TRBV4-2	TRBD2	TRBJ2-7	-	TGTGCCAGCAGCCATGGGACTAGCCTCTCCTACGAGCAGTACTTC	CASSHGTSLSYEQYF
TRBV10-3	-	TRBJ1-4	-	TGTGCCATCAGTGAGTCACAAGTTAATGAAAAACTGTTTTTT	CAISESQVNEKLFF
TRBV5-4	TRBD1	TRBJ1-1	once	TGTGCCAGCAGATACAGGGGGACCCGATCGCCCGAAGCTTTCTTT	CASRYRGTRSPEAFF